This T cell receptor beta chain was captured in a study of shared clonotypes between healthy human individuals. The protocol was immunoSEQ multiplex PCR, while the TCRdb copy is restricted to in-frame clones and leaves out a portion. The sample gives roughly 2.4 million clones, around 95% of which show up once; roughly 0.13% is in the top ten. There are 14 residues in the CDR3. Looked up from germline, CDR1 is MNHNY and CDR2 is SVGAGI (reference sequence). Between the trimmed V and J ends, which lost 6 bases and 7 bases, there was a span of 16 bases. This TCR was recovered from a man between 18 and 29 years old in good health. The V gene is TRBV6-6, the J gene TRBJ1-5; possibly TRBD1 for D (5 bases). Sequenced material: naive CD4+ T cells sorted from blood. Stated subset: CD45RA+ positively selected. CDR3 region: CASSSFQGMQPQHF. CDR3 DNA: TGTGCCAGCAGCTCCTTCCAGGGTATGCAGCCCCAGCATTTT.